The T cell receptor (beta chain) described here comes from a study of blood T cells in healthy people across ages. General study points: Measured against age, TCR beta diversity per million T cells decreased in a roughly linear manner.

Points on this clonotype: The antigen is undetermined.

The CDR3 is 13 amino acids. V lost 4 bases to trimming and J lost 8 bases; unmatched junction nucleotides: 7. Germline assignment: CDR1 DFQATT and CDR2 SNEGSKA (reference sequence). A second PCR, run for roughly 7 to 11 cycles, used a sample-barcoded 5' primer plus a J-beta primer mix. Each TCR beta cDNA got a 12-nucleotide random molecular identifier. TCRdb processed the 5' RACE reads anew with MiXCR; each CDR3 protein has one entry. The sample carries 700,000 to 800,000 distinct CDR3 sequences, around 46% recorded once. Sequenced material: blood. This sequence was found in a woman aged 60-75 years in good health. The rearrangement links TRBV20-1 to TRBJ2-1, with 8 bases lining up with TRBD2. CDR3 coding DNA: TGCAGTGCTATTGGACTTAGCGGGGATGAGCAGTTCTTC. It yields the protein CSAIGLSGDEQFF.